Below, 5 T cell receptor beta chains from the same sample are listed, as sequenced in a study of T cell responses to AZD1222 COVID-19 vaccine. Assay: immunoSEQ multiplex PCR; the TCRdb copy retains only in-frame clones and omits some. The table has around 170,000 clones, roughly 91% seen once. Sequencing used peripheral blood, obtained on day 0 of AZD1222 vaccination. The receptors come from an adult in good health.

This clone has more than one count but fewer than ten. V gene TRBV3-1 (or the pseudogene TRBV3-2) combines with J gene TRBJ2-2; D is undetermined. Trimming cost V 2 bases and J 0 bases, with 10 bases left between them. Germline V CDR1 and CDR2: LGHDT, YNNKEL (reference sequence). The CDR3 is made up of 16 amino acids. In DNA, the CDR3 is TGTGCCAGCAGCCAATCGGGCAGAGCGAACACCGGGGAGCTGTTTTTT. It specifies CASSQSGRANTGELFF.

This clone has more than one count but fewer than ten. The chain uses TRBV12-3 or TRBV12-4 and TRBJ2-7, with D possibly TRBD1 on 6 matching bases. Trimming pared 3 bases from V and 5 bases from J, leaving 8 bases between. The CDR3 contains 12 residues. This CDR3 reads CASSFEGDEQYF. As DNA, the CDR3 is TGTGCCAGCAGTTTTGAGGGGGACGAGCAGTACTTC.

V usage is TRBV7-2 and J usage is TRBJ1-1; D gene uncertain. V was trimmed by 5 bases and J by 4 bases, leaving 8 bases between them. The CDR3 extends over 12 amino acids. Germline loops: CDR1 SGHTA, CDR2 FQGNSA. The CDR3 spells CASSLDVTEAFF. CDR3 DNA: TGTGCCAGCAGCCTAGATGTCACTGAAGCTTTCTTT.

In nucleotides, the CDR3 is TGTGCCAGCAGCACAACGACTGGAGGTCCTGAGACCCAGTACTTC. Translating it yields CASSTTTGGPETQYF. V is TRBV7-3 and J is TRBJ2-5, with D possibly TRBD2 on 5 matching bases. V was clipped by 5 bases and J by 5 bases, with 18 bases between them. The CDR3 spans 15 residues. In germline, CDR1 is SGHTA, CDR2 FQGTGA.

This chain joins TRBV19 and TRBJ1-5, with 8 bases lining up with TRBD1. Germline V lookup: CDR1 LNHDA, CDR2 SQIVND (reference sequence). J lost 5 bases, V lost 6 bases, and 3 bases had no gene match. The CDR3 covers 13 residues. CDR3 sequence: CASSPTGDQPQHF. CDR3 in DNA: TGTGCCAGTAGCCCGACAGGGGATCAGCCCCAGCATTTT.